This T cell receptor (beta chain) originates from a study of blood T cells in healthy people across ages. Notes on the study in general: Strong correlation was found linking TCR beta diversity to naive T cell percentage.

Turning to this clonotype: Its antigen is not known.

With V trimmed by 3 bases and J by 2 bases, 7 bases remained unmatched. CDR3 size: 16 residues. CDR1 and CDR2 from the germline V gene are MNHEY and SMNVEV (reference sequence). Using a J-beta primer mix together with a sample-barcoded 5' primer, a second PCR was run for about 6 to 12 cycles. TCRdb fed the 5' RACE reads into MiXCR, producing one record per CDR3 protein. The data hold approximately 1,100,000 distinct CDR3 sequences, with 35% to 55% observed a single time. The receptor's source is a woman in her fifties or sixties in good health. The sample comprised blood. The chain joins TRBV27 to TRBJ2-3; 8 bases match TRBD1. The CDR3 DNA sequence: TGTGCCAGCAGTTTCCGCGGGGACAGGTACACAGATACGCAGTATTTT. This translates into CASSFRGDRYTDTQYF.